A single sample is the source of the 2 T cell receptor beta chains below, sequenced in a study of cytotoxic CD8 clonotypes in ibrutinib-treated CLL. Sequencing used immunoSEQ multiplex PCR; TCRdb keeps in-frame clones, though not all of them. Counted here are 140,000 to 150,000 clones, approximately 80% occurring once; the ten biggest clones make up roughly 4.7%. The material sequenced was PBMCs, taken after 24 months of ibrutinib treatment. The receptors stem from a human donor with chronic lymphocytic leukemia.

This clone has a count of ten or more. The genes are TRBV28 and TRBJ1-6; the D gene is possibly TRBD1 (5 bases). CDR1 is MDHEN, CDR2 SYDVKM, per germline. CDR3 size: 14 residues. V lost 3 bases and J 13 bases, leaving 16 bases between the germline ends. CDR3 sequence: CASSFPWTRRPLHF. The CDR3 bases are TGTGCCAGCAGTTTCCCCTGGACAAGGAGGCCCCTCCACTTT.

The rearrangement links TRBV7-9 to TRBJ1-1, with unresolved D. Germline CDR1 reads SEHNR; CDR2 reads FQNEAQ (reference sequence). V was shortened by 5 bases and J by 1 base, with 14 bases between the two germline ends. The CDR3 has 15 residues. The CDR3: CASSLGEQKNTEAFF. CDR3 nucleotide sequence: TGTGCCAGCAGCCTTGGAGAACAGAAGAACACTGAAGCTTTCTTT.